This TCR beta chain derives from a study of blood T cell repertoires in COVID-19. About the study: The samples span acute and convalescent COVID-19 from the United States, Italy and Spain. PBMCs, B-cell-depleted T cells, or T cells were the source of the cDNA or gDNA that made up the material.

V was clipped by 8 bases and J by 0 bases; unmatched bases: 4. The CDR3 totals 13 residues. CDR1 and CDR2 from the germline V gene are SNHLY and FYNNEI. Per the original methods: Reference gene primer amplification in the assay estimated nucleated cell counts. Assay: immunoSEQ multiplex PCR; the TCRdb copy retains only in-frame clones and omits some. V, J and clone size are those of that table, while D and trimming were read from the DNA. The sample shows 100,000 to 150,000 clones, about 74% of them seen only once. The sequencing input was peripheral blood. This chain uses TRBV2 with TRBJ2-7, with 7 bases lining up with TRBD1. The receptor was derived from a man in his 60s with acute or convalescent COVID-19. This CDR3 is CASLDRDSYEQYF. In DNA form, the CDR3 reads TGTGCCAGCCTCGACAGGGACTCCTACGAGCAGTACTTC.